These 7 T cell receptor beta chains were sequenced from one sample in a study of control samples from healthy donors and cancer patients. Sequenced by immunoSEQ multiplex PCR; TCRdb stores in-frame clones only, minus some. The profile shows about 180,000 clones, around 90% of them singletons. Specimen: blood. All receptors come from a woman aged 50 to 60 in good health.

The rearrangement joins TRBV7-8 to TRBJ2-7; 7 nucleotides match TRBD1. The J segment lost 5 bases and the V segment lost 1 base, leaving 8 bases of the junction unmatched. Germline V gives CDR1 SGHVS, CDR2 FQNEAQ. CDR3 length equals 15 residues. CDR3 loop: CASSLVRGRWNEQYF. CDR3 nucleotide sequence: TGTGCCAGCAGCTTAGTTAGGGGGCGCTGGAACGAGCAGTACTTC.

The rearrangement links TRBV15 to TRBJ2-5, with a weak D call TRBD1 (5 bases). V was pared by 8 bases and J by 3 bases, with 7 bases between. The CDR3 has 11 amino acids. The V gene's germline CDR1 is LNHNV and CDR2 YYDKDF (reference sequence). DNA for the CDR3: TGTGCCACCGGACACGAAGAGACCCAGTACTTC. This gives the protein CATGHEETQYF.

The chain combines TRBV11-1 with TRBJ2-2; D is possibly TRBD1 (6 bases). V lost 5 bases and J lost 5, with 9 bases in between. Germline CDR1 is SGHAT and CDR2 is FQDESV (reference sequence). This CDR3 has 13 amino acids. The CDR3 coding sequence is TGTGCCAGCAGCCTAAGGGGGACCGGGGAGCTGTTTTTT. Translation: CASSLRGTGELFF.

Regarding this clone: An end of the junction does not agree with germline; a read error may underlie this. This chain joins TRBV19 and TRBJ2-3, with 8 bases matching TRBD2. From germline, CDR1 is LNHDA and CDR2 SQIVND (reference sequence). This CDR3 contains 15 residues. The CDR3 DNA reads TGTGCCAGTACTATGAATGTTCCCCTCAGCGGGGGTCTGGATTTT. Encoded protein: CASTMNVPLSGGLDF.

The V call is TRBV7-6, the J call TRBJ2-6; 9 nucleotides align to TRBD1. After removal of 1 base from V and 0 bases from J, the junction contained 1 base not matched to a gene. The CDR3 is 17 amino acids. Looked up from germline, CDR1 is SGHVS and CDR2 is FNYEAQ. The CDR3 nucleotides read TGTGCCAGCAGCTTAGAGACAGGGGGCTCTGGGGCCAACGTCCTGACTTTC. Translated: CASSLETGGSGANVLTF.

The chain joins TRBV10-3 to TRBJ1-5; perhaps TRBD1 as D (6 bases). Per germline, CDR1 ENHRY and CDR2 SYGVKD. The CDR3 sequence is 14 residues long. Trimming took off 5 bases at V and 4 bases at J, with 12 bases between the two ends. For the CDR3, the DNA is TGTGCCATCAGTCCCATAGGGGGAAATCAGCCCCAGCATTTT. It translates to CAISPIGGNQPQHF.

Here the CDR3 reads CASSQVGQVRAGNTIYF. In DNA, the CDR3 is TGTGCCAGCAGCCAAGTTGGACAGGTTAGAGCTGGAAACACCATATATTTT. The V call is TRBV4-2, the J call TRBJ1-3; 7 bases are a match to TRBD1. The CDR3 contains 17 residues. Germline CDR1 and CDR2: LGHNA and YNFKEQ. V was pared by 1 base and J by 2 bases, with 8 bases of the junction left unmatched.